The sequence of this T cell receptor beta chain was determined in a study of vaccination effects on CD4 cells after COVID-19 (dated by TCRdb to the early 2020s). About the full investigation: Each participant received two doses of an mRNA SARS-CoV-2 vaccine, either BNT162b2 or mRNA-1273. SARS-CoV-2 spike-specific CD4+ TCR repertoires from before and after mRNA vaccination were compared in COVID-19 convalescent patients and in infection-naive vaccine recipients. In a couple of convalescent patients, pre-vaccine samples were collected 16 days and one week ahead of the first dose, 142 and 148 days after COVID-19 diagnosis. Altogether, around ten COVID-19 convalescent patients and a few SARS-CoV-2-naive healthy vaccine recipients made up the full study. In the study, cultures from other donors were sequenced using the Oncomine TCR Beta short-read assay on an Illumina iSeq 100. The study at large found these results: For convalescent patients, new clones induced by the vaccine made up most of the post-vaccine spike-reactive repertoire, and these new clones were largely distinct from the clones induced by infection. Marked clonal contraction was observed in both infection-induced and vaccine-induced clones at late post-vaccination timepoints, consistent with waning T cell responses. Only a small number of convalescent patients were included, and no early post-infection timepoints were available, which limited the study.

This clone occurred a few times. It has no known antigen specificity. Base qualities are missing; no much larger clone stands one base away. Trimmed from V: 6 bases; trimmed from J: 5 bases; junction bases lacking a gene match: 5. From the cysteine through the phenylalanine, the CDR3 covers 14 amino acids. The entry retains the CDR3 DNA only, 42 bases that are in frame from base 1. CDR1 SGHTA and CDR2 FQGTGA are derived from the germline V gene. In the ViraFEST assay, PBMC were stimulated with viral peptide pools, and TCR sequencing was then used to find antigen-specific CD4+ T cell clonotypes based on their expansion. After less than eleven days of culture, CD4+ T cells were isolated with the EasySep CD4+ T cell isolation kit. PCR-confirmed SARS-CoV-2 infection had occurred in convalescent patients between March and December 2020, before the Alpha, Beta and Delta variants emerged in the United States. A few million PBMC per well were cultured in IMDM with around 5% human AB serum, 10 IU/ml IL-2 and gentamicin, plus 10 ug/ml peptides. On days 3 and 7, half of the culture medium was replaced with fresh IL-2-containing medium. Unless noted otherwise, every peptide stimulation condition was cultured in triplicate wells. PBMC were separated from whole blood using Ficoll-Paque Plus gradient centrifugation and were then either cryopreserved at -140C or used fresh. The spike proteins of SARS-CoV-2 and of the common cold coronaviruses HCoV-NL63, HCoV-OC43 and HCoV-229E were spanned by overlapping peptide pools. Genomic DNA was extracted from cultured CD4+ T cells with the QIAamp micro DNA kit.

Library creation used the immunoSEQ multiplex PCR assay. TCR beta CDR3 sequencing was performed on DNA from the cultured, isolated CD4+ T cells. Per the original workflow: Non-productive TCR sequences were removed, reads were trimmed to the CDR3 region, and CDR3s of at least 7 amino acids were retained. The MANAFEST web app was used to identify antigen-specific clonotypes by comparing expansion in peptide wells with expansion in reference cultures. Positive clones required FDR<0.05 expansion versus reference and all other wells, odds ratio above 5, and frequency above 0.1% in two replicate wells. A clonotype was called cross-reactive if it was significantly expanded both in SARS-CoV-2 spike wells and in at least one common cold coronavirus spike condition. CDR3 similarity was assessed by Levenshtein distance using the stringdist R package, and unrooted trees were constructed with ape in R 3.6.1. In TCRdb, the immuneACCESS table is reduced to in-frame sequences with V and J assigned. These tables do not hold every clone; where another copy was compared, an unresolved V gene accounts for under half, and the others remain unexplained. V and J calls and clone size are those listed in that table; D and trimming were worked out from the DNA. For this sample the table gives 20,000 to 30,000 clones, of which under 75% were detected only once. More than 15% of the sample comes from the top ten.

This specimen was CD4+ T cells from PBMCs cultured with SARS-CoV-2 spike peptides, taken before COVID-19 vaccination. Sample cell subset or site, as interpreted from the label and publication: SARS-CoV-2 spike overlapping peptide pool stimulation. This chain joins TRBV7-3 to TRBJ2-3, with 10 central nucleotides matching TRBD2. The TCR originated in a human donor who had a prior SARS-CoV-2 infection. This receptor carries the CDR3 CASSQLAGKDTQYF. In nucleotides, the sequence is TGTGCCAGCAGTCAACTAGCGGGGAAAGATACGCAGTATTTT. Reference TRBV7-3 and TRBJ2-3 proteins supply the regions before and after the CDR3; the full variable domain is: GAGVSQTPSNKVTEKGKYVELRCDPISGHTALYWYRQSLGQGPEFLIYFQGTGAADDSGLPNDRFFAVRPEGSVSTLKIQRTERGDSAVYLCASSQLAGKDTQYFGPGTRLTVL.